This T cell receptor (beta chain) derives from a study of TIL therapy for anti-PD-1-resistant metastatic lung cancer (TCRdb year 2021). With regard to the full study: Before any PD-1/PD-L1 blockade was given, tumors were harvested, nivolumab was then administered, and patients who progressed went on to receive lymphodepletion, an infusion of expanded TIL, and IL-2. A median age of around 54 years (range roughly 38-75) and a median tumor PD-L1 proportion score of more than 5% were recorded among enrolled patients. The cohort was predominantly lung adenocarcinoma, with a handful of EGFR-mutant and two ALK-rearranged tumors, and half of patients were current or former smokers. A median non-synonymous tumor mutation burden of roughly 1.4 mutations per megabase was determined across the cohort by whole-exome sequencing. Clonotypes were tracked across tumor, expanded TIL product and serial blood samples by T cell receptor beta sequencing of tumor and peripheral blood.

Using bias-controlled multiplex PCR with the immunoSEQ v3 hsTCRB kit, the TCR beta CDR3 regions were amplified from genomic DNA. The TCR libraries were sequenced on an Illumina NextSeq 500 to about 1.8 million read pairs for survey level or 5-6 million read pairs for deep level. In the authors' own workflow: V, D and J genes were assigned, non-productive sequences were removed, and clonality was reported by immunoSEQ Analyzer software. Repertoires of infused TIL and blood were compared using productive Simpson clonality and the Morisita overlap index of productive TRB rearrangements. The absolute count of a clonotype in blood was estimated by multiplying the lymphocyte count by the CD3+ fraction and by the productive frequency of the clone. Entries here come from immuneACCESS through TCRdb and include only in-frame sequences with V and J called. Some clones fail to appear in such tables; in the studies checked, an unresolved V gene covers under half of the shortfall, and the cause of the remainder is unknown. D and trimming were read from the DNA, whereas the V and J calls and clone size are those reported in that table. The sample contains some 52,000 clones, around three quarters of them found a single time. In total, the top ten clones hold under 5.5% of the sample.

Overall results and qualifications from the work: Infused TIL clonotypes partially replaced the baseline peripheral repertoire then decayed over months, with no apparent association between persistence and response. The study protocol defined all tumor marker inferences as exploratory. The cohort was highly selected, including more treatment-naive, never-smoker and oncogene-addicted patients than is typical, which limits generalizability.

V lost 5 bases and J lost 8 bases; the stretch between them is 16 bases long. CDR1 GTSNPN and CDR2 SVGIG are derived from the germline V gene (reference sequence). Reading from cysteine to phenylalanine, the CDR3 counts 14 amino acids. The entry retains the CDR3 DNA only, 42 bases that are in frame from base 1. The sample's time point, from its label and the paper: pre-treatment sample, taken before nivolumab and TIL therapy. Adults with stage 4 NSCLC were enrolled in a dual-center phase I trial from 2017 to early 2020. The samples were obtained from a phase I trial that was single-arm and open-label and tested tumor-infiltrating lymphocyte therapy combined with nivolumab in advanced non-small cell lung cancer. Mononuclear cells from blood collected in EDTA tubes were isolated on a Ficoll gradient and snap-frozen as pellets, and DNA was then extracted using a Qiagen mini-prep kit. In its sample, this clone was seen a few times. The antigen this receptor binds is unknown. No clone much larger than this one lies a single base away; base qualities are absent.

The TCR was taken from a woman aged 30 to 85 with non-small cell lung cancer. The rearranged chain carries TRBV30 and TRBJ1-6, with TRBD1 tentatively as D gene (6 bases match). Sequences were derived from blood, sampled at baseline. CDR3 sequence: CAWGGPSLDSPLHF. The DNA sequence reads TGTGCCTGGGGGGGCCCCTCTCTCGATTCACCCCTCCACTTT.